This record covers a single T cell receptor beta chain. The CDR3 extends over 15 amino acids. From germline, CDR1 is LGHNT and CDR2 FRNRAP. The ends were cut back, 4 bases at V and 1 base at J, with 13 bases in the middle. The source of the sample is a study of T cells in Graves' hyperthyroidism and ophthalmopathy. The investigators amplified TCR beta CDR3 regions from RNA transcripts. The HTBI primer set was used in a first-round RT-PCR of the TCR CDR3. MiXCR, run by TCRdb on the multiplex PCR reads, gives a single entry per CDR3 protein. This sample has fewer than 800,000 distinct CDR3 sequences, with about a sixth found just once.

The chain combines TRBV12-5 with TRBJ1-1, with D unclear. The sequence was collected from a man between 18 and 35 years old with Graves' hyperthyroidism. Material: blood. CDR3 nucleotides: TGTGCTAGTGGTTCCCCGACGGCTACGAACACTGAAGCTTTCTTT. It specifies CASGSPTATNTEAFF.